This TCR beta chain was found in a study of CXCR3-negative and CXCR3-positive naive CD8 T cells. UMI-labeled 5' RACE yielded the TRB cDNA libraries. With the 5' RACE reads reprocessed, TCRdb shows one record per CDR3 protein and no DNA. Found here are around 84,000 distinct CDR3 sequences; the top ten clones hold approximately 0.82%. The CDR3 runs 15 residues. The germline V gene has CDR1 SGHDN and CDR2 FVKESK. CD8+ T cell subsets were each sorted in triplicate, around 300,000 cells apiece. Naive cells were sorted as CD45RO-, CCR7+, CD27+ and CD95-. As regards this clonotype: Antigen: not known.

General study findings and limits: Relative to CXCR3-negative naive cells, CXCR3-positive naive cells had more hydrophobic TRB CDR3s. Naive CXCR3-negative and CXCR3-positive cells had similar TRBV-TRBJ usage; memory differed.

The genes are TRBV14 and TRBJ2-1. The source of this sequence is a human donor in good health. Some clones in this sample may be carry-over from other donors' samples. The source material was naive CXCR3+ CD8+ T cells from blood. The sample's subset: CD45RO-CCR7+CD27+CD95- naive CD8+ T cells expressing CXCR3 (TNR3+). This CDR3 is CASSQIAASTDEQFF.